This T cell receptor (beta chain) came from a study of T cell repertoires in cytomegalovirus infection. About the research overall: Indications of both CMV infection and matching HLA type were provided by public TCR beta signatures.

Whole-study results and caveats: Using cumulative public TCR beta family frequency, the authors identified those who carried CMV together with the relevant HLA.

Trimming removed 2 bases from V and 5 bases from J, with 21 bases in between. This CDR3 is built from 18 residues. Germline CDR1 reads SGHTA; CDR2 reads FQGNSA. This clonotype was counted at least ten times. The antigen remains unidentified. MiXCR, run by TCRdb on the reads, gives a single entry per CDR3 protein. The table lists about half a million distinct CDR3 sequences, 30% to 40% of them singletons. The sequencing used cultured PBMCs, collected from culture after CMV antigen stimulation. This TCR derives from a human donor in good health (CMV status not recorded). Some clones in this sample may be carry-over from other donors' samples. The chain has TRBV7-2 and TRBJ2-2; D might be TRBD2 (5 bases). For the CDR3, the DNA is TGTGCCAGCAGCTTAAGGCAGCGGACTTCCCGAGGGACCGGGGAGCTGTTTTTT. Translating gives CASSLRQRTSRGTGELFF.